In its sample, the clone carrying this TCR beta chain was seen once. Germline V gene data show CDR1 as MNHEY and CDR2 as SVGEGT. Trimming at V came to 2 bases and at J to 9 bases, leaving 2 bases not matched to a gene. The CDR3 is 13 amino acids. This entry is derived from a study of T cell responses to AZD1222 COVID-19 vaccine. Method: immunoSEQ multiplex PCR; TCRdb's copy keeps in-frame clones and lacks some. This sample has 75,000 to 95,000 clones, with 85% found just once. Sequences were derived from peripheral blood, sampled on day 0 of AZD1222 vaccination. The V call is TRBV6-2 or TRBV6-3, the J call TRBJ1-5; 9 bases match TRBD1. The sequence came from an adult in good health. The CDR3 DNA sequence: TGTGCCAGCAGTTACGGGACAGGGCGGCCCCAGCATTTT. Its protein is CASSYGTGRPQHF.